The clone carrying this T cell receptor (beta chain) was counted a few times. These data belong to a study of Graves' ophthalmopathy and Graves' hyperthyroidism. As the template, RNA transcripts were used to amplify TCR beta CDR3 regions. The first round was an RT-PCR with HTBI primers, and the second round was a multiplex PCR. Via MiXCR, TCRdb re-called the multiplex PCR reads, giving one row per CDR3 protein. Found here are 900,000 to 1,200,000 distinct CDR3 sequences, 36% of them singletons; the top ten hold 11%. Hyperthyroidism patients were newly diagnosed, under 2 months' duration, aged 18 to 65. In germline, CDR1 is DFQATT, CDR2 SNEGSKA (reference sequence). Losses at the gene ends were 3 bases for V and 2 bases for J; bases not matched to a gene: 9. The CDR3 is made up of 15 amino acids.

The genes are TRBV20-1 and TRBJ2-5; 7 bases align to TRBD2. Source material: peripheral blood or thyroid tissue (not recorded which). The sequence was obtained from an adult man with Graves' hyperthyroidism. The CDR3 spells CSASSRLSGQETQYF. The CDR3 DNA reads as TGCAGTGCTAGTTCTCGCCTTAGCGGGCAAGAGACCCAGTACTTC.